A selection of T cell receptor beta chains follows, all from one sample in a study of T cells in Graves' hyperthyroidism and ophthalmopathy. Via MiXCR, TCRdb re-called the multiplex PCR reads, giving one row per CDR3 protein. The sample lists roughly 420,000 distinct CDR3 sequences; roughly an eighth were seen once. The sample comprised blood. All receptors derive from a woman in her late teens or twenties with Graves' hyperthyroidism. CDR3s include the opening cysteine and the closing phenylalanine or tryptophan. A D gene is named only where the DNA matches it firmly. Clone sizes are given selectively: once, few, many, or a class where the clone is expanded.

d_gene,abundance,j_gene,v_gene,CDR3nt,CDR3aa
NA,NA,TRBJ2-2,TRBV27,TGTGCCAGCAGTTTAGTGAGGAACGGGGAGCTGTTTTTT,CASSLVRNGELFF
NA,many,TRBJ2-4,TRBV6-1,TGTGCCAGCAGCGGACCTATGAACATTCAGTACTTC,CASSGPMNIQYF
NA,many,TRBJ1-2,TRBV28,TGTGCCAGCAGGAGACAGAATTATGGCTACACCTTC,CASRRQNYGYTF
TRBD1,NA,TRBJ2-4,TRBV30,TGTGCCTGGAGGCAGGACAGGGGTGTAAAAGAAGACATTCAGTACTTC,CAWRQDRGVKEDIQYF
NA,NA,TRBJ2-1,TRBV6-1,TGTGCCAGCATTTTACGCGGCGGGGACCCTTACAATGAGCAGTTCTTC,CASILRGGDPYNEQFF
TRBD1,many,TRBJ2-1,TRBV28,TGTGCCAGCAGCCTGTCACGGACAGGGGGGGCTGAGCAGTTCTTC,CASSLSRTGGAEQFF
TRBD1,many,TRBJ2-3,TRBV5-1,TGCGCCAGCGGGCGACAGGGAAGGGCGACAGATACGCAGTATTTT,CASGRQGRATDTQYF
TRBD2,NA,TRBJ2-7,TRBV20-1,TGCAGTGCTAGAGGGACTAGCGGGACGATTTTCTACGAGCAGTACTTC,CSARGTSGTIFYEQYF
TRBD2,many,TRBJ2-3,TRBV5-1,TGCGCCAGCAGCTCTGGGGGTAGCGGGAACACAGATACGCAGTATTTT,CASSSGGSGNTDTQYF
NA,NA,TRBJ2-2,TRBV3-1,TGTGCCAGCAGCCAAGGGGGATCCGGGGAGCTGTTTTTT,CASSQGGSGELFF
TRBD1,many,TRBJ1-3,TRBV6-1,TGTGCCAGCAGTGTGGGGACAGGCCGCGTTGGAAACACCATATATTTT,CASSVGTGRVGNTIYF
NA,few,TRBJ2-1,TRBV9,TGTGCCACCCAGCCTCTGACGGGCAATGGGCAGTTCTTC,CATQPLTGNGQFF
TRBD2,many,TRBJ2-1,TRBV9,TGTGCCAGCAGCGAGACAGGGACTAGCGGGCCGTGGAATGAGCAGTTCTTC,CASSETGTSGPWNEQFF
NA,few,TRBJ2-1,TRBV19,TGTGCCAGTAGTATAGATCGCCCCGGGCCAATAGGGGGGAATGAGCAGTTCTTC,CASSIDRPGPIGGNEQFF
TRBD2,few,TRBJ2-7,TRBV14,TGTGCCAGCAGCGCTTCCCCTAAGCGGGAGACGGGAGAGCAGTACTTC,CASSASPKRETGEQYF
NA,many,TRBJ2-7,TRBV12-3/TRBV12-4,TGTGCCAGCCAGCGTGGACAGCAGAACTACGAGCAGTACTTC,CASQRGQQNYEQYF
NA,many,TRBJ1-4,TRBV4-1,TGCGCCAGCAGCCAAGAGAATCGACAGGAAAAACTGTTTTTT,CASSQENRQEKLFF
TRBD2,many,TRBJ2-3,TRBV7-2,TGTGCCAGCAGCCAGACGATGGGAGGGAACACAGATACGCAGTATTTT,CASSQTMGGNTDTQYF
NA,many,TRBJ2-3,TRBV12-3/TRBV12-4,TGTGCCAGCATAAGGGGAGGGGGTGAAGATACGCAGTATTTT,CASIRGGGEDTQYF
NA,few,TRBJ2-1,TRBV4-1,TGCGCCAGCAGCCAAACCCTCGACAGGTACAATGAGCAGTTCTTC,CASSQTLDRYNEQFF
NA,NA,TRBJ2-3,TRBV27,TGTGCCAGCAGTTCCCTCGGAGAAAATTATCTCCCAGATACGCAGTATTTT,CASSSLGENYLPDTQYF
NA,few,TRBJ1-4,TRBV20-1,TGCAGTGCTAGTGGGGATGTAGGTGAAAAACTGTTTTTT,CSASGDVGEKLFF
NA,many,TRBJ2-5,TRBV4-3,TGCGCCAGCAGCCAAGAAGGAGCCGGGAGCCAAGAGACCCAGTACTTC,CASSQEGAGSQETQYF
TRBD1,few,TRBJ1-4,TRBV20-1,TGCAGTGCCTGGACAGGGACGAGCGAAAAACTGTTTTTT,CSAWTGTSEKLFF
NA,NA,TRBJ1-3,TRBV7-6,TGTGCCAGCAGCTTAGGCCAGGGACTCTCTGGAAACACCATATATTTT,CASSLGQGLSGNTIYF
TRBD1,few,TRBJ1-1,TRBV6-1,TGTGCCAGCAGCCGGACAGGGGGCGTGAGGGGGGGCACTGAAGCTTTCTTT,CASSRTGGVRGGTEAFF
TRBD1,NA,TRBJ2-7,TRBV10-3,TGTGCCATCAGGGGACAGGGCTCAGGCGAGCAGTACTTC,CAIRGQGSGEQYF
NA,many,TRBJ2-1,TRBV10-3,TGTGCCATCGGTGGGGGCGCCTACAATGAGCAGTTCTTC,CAIGGGAYNEQFF
TRBD1,many,TRBJ1-4,TRBV6-1,TGTGCCAGCAGTGCCCGTCCCGGGACAGGGGTGACTAATGAAAAACTGTTTTTT,CASSARPGTGVTNEKLFF
TRBD1,few,TRBJ1-6,TRBV20-1,TGCAGTGCTGCCGACAGGGTATCAAGAATCTATAATTCACCCCTCCACTTT,CSAADRVSRIYNSPLHF
NA,many,TRBJ2-1,TRBV11-2,TGTGCCAGCAGCTGGGGACCCGCCAATGAGCAGTTCTTC,CASSWGPANEQFF
NA,NA,TRBJ1-1,TRBV20-1,TGCAGTGCTAGGGGGGGCACTGAAGCTTTCTTT,CSARGGTEAFF
TRBD1,many,TRBJ2-7,TRBV29-1,TGCAGCGTTGCTGGGGGGAAGACAGGGGGCTACGAGCAGTACTTC,CSVAGGKTGGYEQYF
TRBD2,NA,TRBJ2-7,TRBV9,TGTGCCAGCAGCGCCACCTCAGCGGGATCCTACGAGCAGTACTTC,CASSATSAGSYEQYF
TRBD1,many,TRBJ1-2,TRBV28,TGTGCCAGCAGTGGGGACAGGGGGAACTATGGCTACACCTTC,CASSGDRGNYGYTF
NA,many,TRBJ2-7,TRBV5-1,TGCGCCAGCAGCATCGGGACCTTGGCCTACGAGCAGTACTTC,CASSIGTLAYEQYF
TRBD1,many,TRBJ1-1,TRBV3-1,TGTGCCAGCAGCCGCGGACAGGGCCGACAGAACACTGAAGCTTTCTTT,CASSRGQGRQNTEAFF
NA,NA,TRBJ2-3,TRBV5-1,TGCGCCAGCAGCTTGTTTCCAGCGACAGATACGCAGTATTTT,CASSLFPATDTQYF
TRBD1,NA,TRBJ1-4,TRBV2,TGTGCCAGCAGTGCCGGGACAGGGAATGAAAAACTGTTTTTT,CASSAGTGNEKLFF
NA,NA,TRBJ2-1,TRBV20-1,TGCAGTGCTACCCGGGTAGGAACGATCCACAATGAGCAGTTCTTC,CSATRVGTIHNEQFF
TRBD2,many,TRBJ2-7,TRBV12-3/TRBV12-4,TGTGCCAGCAGTTTTGCACTAGCGGGGACCTCCTACGAGCAGTACTTC,CASSFALAGTSYEQYF
NA,few,TRBJ1-1,TRBV10-1,TGCGCCAGCAGTCCCGGACGGGACACTGAAGCTTTCTTT,CASSPGRDTEAFF
NA,NA,TRBJ2-5,TRBV27,TGTGCCAGCAGTTTATCTCTCCAGGGAGCGTTGCAAGAGACCCAGTACTTC,CASSLSLQGALQETQYF
TRBD1,NA,TRBJ2-7,TRBV19,TGTGCCAGTAAGCCGGGACAGGGGATGTACGAGCAGTACTTC,CASKPGQGMYEQYF
TRBD2,many,TRBJ2-3,TRBV6-1,TGTGCCAGCAGTGAAAGGACTAGCGGATGGGGCACAGATACGCAGTATTTT,CASSERTSGWGTDTQYF
NA,few,TRBJ2-1,TRBV7-9,TGTGCCAGCAGCCCGCCCGGACAGTTCTACAATGAGCAGTTCTTC,CASSPPGQFYNEQFF
NA,few,TRBJ2-3,TRBV6-5,TGTGCCAGCAGTTACTCCCGGGACCAAAGGGAGGATACGCAGTATTTT,CASSYSRDQREDTQYF
NA,many,TRBJ2-2,TRBV30,TGTGCCTGGAGTGTACTGGGGCGGTGGACCGGGGAGCTGTTTTTT,CAWSVLGRWTGELFF
TRBD2,NA,TRBJ2-2,TRBV5-1,TGCGCCAGCAGCATACTACTTCCGGGACTAGCGGGAGAGCACACCGGGGAGCTGTTTTTT,CASSILLPGLAGEHTGELFF